A single sample is the source of the 15 T cell receptor beta chains below, sequenced in a study of T cells in Graves' hyperthyroidism and ophthalmopathy. From RNA transcripts, TCR beta CDR3 regions were amplified. The primer set for the first-round RT-PCR of the TCR CDR3 was HTBI. Via MiXCR, TCRdb re-called the multiplex PCR reads, giving one row per CDR3 protein. The repertoire holds hundreds of thousands of distinct CDR3 sequences, with 15% to 20% as singletons. Sequencing used blood. These receptors were obtained from a woman in her 30s with Graves' hyperthyroidism.

This clonotype was seen repeatedly, ten times or more. The rearrangement uses TRBV3-1 and TRBJ2-7; 8 bases are a match to TRBD1. J was trimmed by 4 bases and V by 4 bases; bases with no gene match: 9. The CDR3 length is 15 residues. The germline V gene encodes CDR1 LGHDT and CDR2 YNNKEL (reference sequence). In DNA, the CDR3 is TGTGCCAGCAGCCGCTCCGGGACAGGCGAATACGAGCAGTACTTC. Translated: CASSRSGTGEYEQYF.

This clonotype came up many times. The chain uses TRBV2 and TRBJ1-1; D gene unclear. Germline V CDR1 and CDR2: SNHLY, FYNNEI. This CDR3 has 14 residues. V lost 3 bases to trimming and J lost 4 bases, with 12 bases between them. CDR3 protein: CASSDYARPTEAFF. CDR3 DNA sequence: TGTGCCAGCAGTGACTACGCGAGACCCACTGAAGCTTTCTTT.

CDR3 sequence (DNA): TGTGCCACCAGCACCTGGAGGGATCCGGGACAAGGGGCCCAGCATTTT. Translating gives CATSTWRDPGQGAQHF. The chain carries TRBV15 and TRBJ1-5; a possible D gene is TRBD1 (6 bases). There are 16 residues in the CDR3. From germline, CDR1 is LNHNV and CDR2 YYDKDF (reference sequence). V lost 4 bases and J 11 bases, leaving 24 bases between the germline ends.

This clonotype has at least ten counts. The chain is built from TRBV11-2 and TRBJ2-3; 9 nucleotides align to TRBD1. With 5 bases clipped from V and 0 bases from J, the junction kept 3 bases outside the gene matches. The CDR3 extends over 15 amino acids. Germline V gene lookup returns CDR1 SGHAT and CDR2 FQNNGV. CDR3: CASSGDRDSTDTQYF. CDR3 DNA: TGTGCCAGCAGCGGGGACAGGGACAGCACAGATACGCAGTATTTT.

This clonotype occurred once. V usage is TRBV10-3 and J usage is TRBJ1-4; tentatively, D is TRBD1 (5 bases). From germline, CDR1 is ENHRY and CDR2 SYGVKD. V dropped 0 bases and J dropped 0 bases, with 17 bases sitting between them. There are 19 residues in the CDR3. CDR3 sequence reads: CAISESLGGSYATNEKLFF. In DNA form, the CDR3 reads TGTGCCATCAGTGAGTCGTTGGGGGGAAGCTATGCAACTAATGAAAAACTGTTTTTT.

V usage is TRBV5-1 and J usage is TRBJ1-5; D unresolved. Germline loops: CDR1 SGHRS, CDR2 YFSETQ. With 0 bases removed from V and 6 bases from J, the gap between germline ends came to 13 bases. The CDR3 has 15 amino acids. Written as DNA, the CDR3 is TGCGCCAGCAGCTTGGTTGGGGTTGGTGGTCAGCCCCAGCATTTT. Its translation: CASSLVGVGGQPQHF.

This chain links TRBV24-1 with TRBJ1-5; tentatively, D is TRBD1 (5 bases). Trimming left V 4 bases short and J 7 bases short, with 13 bases between. The CDR3 covers 14 residues. CDR1 KGHDR and CDR2 SFDVKD come from the germline V gene. The CDR3 region is CATSDNQGEQPQHF. As DNA, the CDR3 is TGTGCCACCAGTGACAACCAGGGTGAGCAGCCCCAGCATTTT.

Only a few counts were recorded for this clonotype. V is TRBV29-1 and J is TRBJ2-5; D unresolved. From germline, CDR1 is SQVTM and CDR2 ANQGSEA. The CDR3 is 11 residues long. V shed 7 bases and J shed 2 bases, with 8 bases lying between them. CDR3 DNA: TGCAGCGCACCCCTTCAAGAGACCCAGTACTTC. This encodes CSAPLQETQYF.

This clonotype was seen many times. This rearrangement joins TRBV28 to TRBJ2-5, with a tentative D call TRBD2 (5 bases). V dropped 2 bases and J dropped 13 bases, with 14 bases sitting between them. CDR3 length: 12 residues. Germline values: CDR1 MDHEN, CDR2 SYDVKM. The CDR3 nucleotides are TGTGCCAGCAGTTTACTCTTCGGGGATCGGTACTTC. Its protein product is CASSLLFGDRYF.

This clonotype came up many times. The chain joins TRBV29-1 to TRBJ2-7; 9 positions match TRBD1. After removal of 7 bases from V and 4 bases from J, the junction contained 8 bases not matched to a gene. The CDR3 totals 13 residues. Germline CDR1 is SQVTM and CDR2 is ANQGSEA. CDR3 nucleotides: TGCAGCGGGGGACAGGGCGGAGATTACGAGCAGTACTTC. This gives the protein CSGGQGGDYEQYF.

On this clonotype: A read error may produce the germline difference seen at one junction end. The V and J genes are TRBV15 and TRBJ2-7; 9 bases agree with TRBD1. This CDR3 comprises 15 residues. Germline V CDR1 and CDR2: LNHNV, YYDKDF (reference sequence). The CDR3 is CAASDRGALSYEQYF. The CDR3 DNA follows: TGTGCCGCCAGCGACAGGGGGGCACTTAGCTACGAGCAGTACTTC.

This clonotype showed up many times. The chain employs TRBV2 and TRBJ2-7, with D hard to call. CDR3 size: 15 residues. Trimming stripped 6 bases from V and 2 bases from J, with 17 bases between. The V gene's germline CDR1 is SNHLY and CDR2 FYNNEI. Here the CDR3 reads CASRPTAYTPYEQYF. The CDR3 DNA is TGTGCCAGCAGGCCTACAGCTTATACACCCTACGAGCAGTACTTC.

This clonotype was observed a handful of times. The V call is TRBV6-1, the J call TRBJ2-1; TRBD2 is a possible D gene (6 bases). Germline V gene sequence: CDR1 MNHNS, CDR2 SASEGT. Trimming shortened V by 5 bases and J by 7 bases, and 15 bases separated the two germline ends. There are 14 residues in the CDR3. The CDR3 sequence is CASSPPGLVNEQFF. In DNA form, the CDR3 reads TGTGCCAGCAGTCCGCCGGGACTTGTTAATGAGCAGTTCTTC.

This clonotype was picked up a small number of times. The gene calls are TRBV28 and TRBJ2-2; 9 bases agree with TRBD2. The CDR3 covers 16 residues. V trimming: 10 bases; J trimming: 0 bases; junction bases outside the gene matches: 9. From germline, CDR1 is MDHEN and CDR2 SYDVKM. This CDR3 reads CATPLAGDSNTGELFF. The CDR3 DNA sequence: TGTGCCACCCCCTTAGCGGGAGACTCGAACACCGGGGAGCTGTTTTTT.

This chain connects TRBV6-6 to TRBJ2-7, with D perhaps matching TRBD2 (5 bases). The CDR3 length is 13 residues. CDR1 MNHNY and CDR2 SVGAGI come from the germline V gene (reference sequence). V shed 1 base and J shed 6 bases, with 10 bases lying between them. The CDR3 coding sequence is TGTGCCAGCAGTTACTACCCCGAGGGCGAGCAGTACTTC. Translation: CASSYYPEGEQYF.